Listed below are T cell receptor beta chains from one sample, sequenced in a study of T-cell memory formation after mild COVID-19. TCRdb redid the calling of the 5' RACE reads with MiXCR, one entry per CDR3 protein. The sample yields roughly 350,000 distinct CDR3 sequences, approximately 15% seen once. Sequencing used PBMCs or a T cell subset sorted from them (not recorded which). All receptors come from a man between 18 and 35 years old who had mild COVID-19 (a few samples of this study predate the infection). Cell type and time point are not known. The CDR3 runs from the conserved cysteine through the conserved F or W. The order of the fields is J gene, V gene, D gene, CDR3 protein. The D gene is left open where the match is weak.

TRBJ1-1 TRBV20-1 - CSAPLHGQGTEAFF
TRBJ2-2 TRBV6-2/TRBV6-3 - CASKSDANTGELFF
TRBJ1-1 TRBV4-3 - CASSQESLRRRGTEAFF
TRBJ2-1 TRBV10-3 - CATRVRASDSYNEQFF
TRBJ1-5 TRBV2 - CASSGGPRGNQPQHF
TRBJ2-3 TRBV4-1 - CASSPLGLGTDTQYF
TRBJ1-2 TRBV7-9 - CASSLAGRFYGYTF
TRBJ1-6 TRBV7-2 TRBD1 CASSGGGQGRSPLHF
TRBJ2-7 TRBV27 TRBD1 CASSRRTGLNEQYF
TRBJ2-2 TRBV10-3 TRBD2 CAISNLAGTTGELFF
TRBJ2-4 TRBV5-1 - CASSLTGIQYF
TRBJ1-1 TRBV12-5 TRBD1 CASARDSALEAFF
TRBJ2-1 TRBV11-2 - CASSLDQGGGEQFF
TRBJ2-4 TRBV6-5 TRBD2 CASSYSRGGGKNIQYF
TRBJ2-7 TRBV12-3/TRBV12-4 TRBD2 CASSSTSGAIAEYF
TRBJ2-7 TRBV20-1 - CSAHQETYEQYF
TRBJ1-5 TRBV20-1 - CSHTRVGLSNQPQHF
TRBJ2-4 TRBV5-1 - CASSRGDLAKNIQYF
TRBJ1-5 TRBV29-1 TRBD1 CSVARGLGQPQHF
TRBJ2-3 TRBV20-1 - CSASSPYSRTHTDTQYF
TRBJ1-1 TRBV7-2 - CASSPSRRGVSNTEAFF
TRBJ2-1 TRBV10-1 - CASGSGDSYNEQFF